Listed below are T cell receptor beta chains from one sample, sequenced in a study of T-cell memory formation after mild COVID-19. TCRdb passed the 5' RACE reads through MiXCR, listing each CDR3 protein once. The data show 98,000 or so distinct CDR3 sequences, 18% seen once. Source material: PBMCs or a T cell subset sorted from them (not recorded which). These TCRs come from a man aged 18 to 30 who had mild COVID-19 (a few samples of this study predate the infection). Cell type and time point are not known. CDR3s include the opening cysteine and the closing phenylalanine or tryptophan. Each record gives: V gene, clone size, D gene, J gene, CDR3 protein, CDR3 DNA. D genes are given only for firm matches. Clone size, where shown, is once, few, many, or a class for clones that have expanded.

>TRBV6-1|.|.|TRBJ1-5
CASSAQEARQPQHF
TGTGCCAGCAGTGCACAGGAAGCCCGTCAGCCCCAGCATTTT
>TRBV10-3|few|.|TRBJ1-2
CAISDLFRDQDGYTF
TGTGCCATCAGTGACCTATTCCGAGACCAAGATGGCTACACCTTC
>TRBV5-1|few|TRBD2|TRBJ2-1
CASSASGGSVNEQFF
TGCGCCAGCAGCGCAAGCGGGGGTTCGGTCAATGAGCAGTTCTTC
>TRBV5-1|.|.|TRBJ2-5
CASSLDYGVGETQYF
TGCGCCAGCAGCTTGGATTACGGGGTTGGAGAGACCCAGTACTTC
>TRBV6-2/TRBV6-3|few|.|TRBJ1-2
CASSYGQRPYLLYGYTF
TGTGCCAGCAGTTACGGACAGCGACCCTATCTACTATATGGCTACACCTTC
>TRBV20-1|.|.|TRBJ1-2
CSAPDEANYGYTF
TGCAGTGCCCCGGACGAAGCTAACTATGGCTACACCTTC
>TRBV5-1|.|.|TRBJ1-3
CASSPSRAGNTIYF
TGCGCCAGCAGCCCCTCCAGAGCTGGAAACACCATATATTTT
>TRBV12-3/TRBV12-4|few|.|TRBJ2-1
CASERGQGAYNEQFF
TGTGCCAGCGAACGCGGGCAGGGTGCTTACAATGAGCAGTTCTTC
>TRBV10-3|few|TRBD2|TRBJ2-5
CAISGAGGEETQYF
TGTGCCATCAGTGGAGCGGGGGGGGAAGAGACCCAGTACTTC
>TRBV7-2|.|.|TRBJ2-5
CASSPVRSGTQYF
TGTGCCAGCAGCCCAGTGAGGTCGGGGACCCAGTACTTC
>TRBV20-1|few|.|TRBJ2-5
CSARAPWGQETQYF
TGCAGTGCTAGAGCACCGTGGGGGCAAGAGACCCAGTACTTC
>TRBV7-6|.|.|TRBJ2-3
CASSLALTGAGTDTQYF
TGTGCCAGCAGCTTAGCCCTAACGGGGGCGGGCACAGATACGCAGTATTTT
>TRBV7-2|.|.|TRBJ1-2
CASSLGVAYGYTF
TGTGCCAGCAGCTTAGGGGTCGCCTATGGCTACACCTTC
>TRBV9|.|.|TRBJ1-2
CASSRVQKDYGYTF
TGTGCCAGCAGCAGGGTCCAGAAGGACTATGGCTACACCTTC
>TRBV20-1|once|.|TRBJ1-4
CSARVAGTANEKLFF
TGCAGTGCTAGAGTCGCCGGGACGGCTAATGAAAAACTGTTTTTT
>TRBV18|.|TRBD2|TRBJ2-5
CASSRPGGRETQYF
TGTGCCAGCTCACGACCGGGGGGACGGGAGACCCAGTACTTC
>TRBV20-1|few|.|TRBJ1-2
CSARRKVNGYTF
TGCAGTGCTAGAAGGAAGGTGAATGGCTACACCTTC
>TRBV7-3|many|TRBD2|TRBJ2-1
CASSSRGRGAHNEQFF
TGTGCCAGCAGCTCCCGCGGGCGGGGGGCGCACAATGAGCAGTTCTTC
>TRBV9|few|.|TRBJ1-2
CASSVVAGLGGYTF
TGTGCCAGCAGCGTAGTAGCAGGGCTGGGTGGCTACACCTTC
>TRBV7-9|.|TRBD2|TRBJ2-1
CASSPPPGGGHNEQFF
TGTGCCAGCAGTCCCCCGCCGGGAGGGGGACACAATGAGCAGTTCTTC